This T cell receptor (beta chain) was sequenced in a study of cytomegalovirus exposure and HLA in healthy donors. The PCR ran on 60 Vbeta and 13 Jbeta primers. Here immunoSEQ multiplex PCR was the method, and the copy in TCRdb shows in-frame clones only, minus some. The sample includes some 150,000 clones, around 75% of them seen just once. Germline-derived CDR1 and CDR2 are SQVTM and ANQGSEA. Losses at the gene ends were 4 bases for V and 4 bases for J; bases not matched to a gene: 7. There are 13 residues in the CDR3. The specimen sequenced was PBMCs. The receptor comes from a human donor in good health. V gene TRBV29-1 combines with J gene TRBJ2-7; 7 nucleotides agree with TRBD2. The CDR3 region has the DNA TGCAGCGTTGGGGTAGCGGGCCCATACGAGCAGTACTTC. Its protein is CSVGVAGPYEQYF.